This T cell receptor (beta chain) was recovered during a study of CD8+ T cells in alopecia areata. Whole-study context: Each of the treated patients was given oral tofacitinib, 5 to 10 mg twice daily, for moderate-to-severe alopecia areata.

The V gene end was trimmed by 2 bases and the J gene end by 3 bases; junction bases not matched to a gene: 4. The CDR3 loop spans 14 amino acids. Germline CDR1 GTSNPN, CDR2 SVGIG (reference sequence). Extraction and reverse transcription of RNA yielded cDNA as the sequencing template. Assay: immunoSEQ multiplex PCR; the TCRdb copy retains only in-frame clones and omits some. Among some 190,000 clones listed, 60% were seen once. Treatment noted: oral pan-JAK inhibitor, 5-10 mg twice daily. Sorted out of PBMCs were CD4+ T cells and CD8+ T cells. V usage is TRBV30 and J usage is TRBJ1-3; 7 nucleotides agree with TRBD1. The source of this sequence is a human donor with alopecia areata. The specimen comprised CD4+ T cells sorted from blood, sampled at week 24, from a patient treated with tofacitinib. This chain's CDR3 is CAWSMTGFGNTIYF. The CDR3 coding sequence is TGTGCCTGGAGTATGACAGGGTTTGGAAACACCATATATTTT.